This TCR beta chain appears in the sequencing data of a study of Ad26.COV2.S vaccination and SARS-CoV-2 variants. Per germline, CDR1 ENHRY and CDR2 SYGVKD. The CDR3 totals 13 residues. V was clipped by 6 bases and J by 1 base, with 9 bases between them. The data were produced by immunoSEQ multiplex PCR, yet TCRdb's version contains in-frame clones alone and is incomplete. The sample has about 680,000 clones; roughly 90% are singletons. Noted treatment: 15 to 20 received Ad26.COV2.S at low or high dose, single or two shots; 5 received placebo; per-sample allocation not given. The study sampled participants on day 63 after the first vaccine or placebo injection.

This sequence was found in a person aged 18 to 59 who received the Ad26.COV2.S COVID-19 vaccine or a placebo. This chain joins TRBV10-3 and TRBJ1-2; no firm D call. The sample here was peripheral blood, taken in a trial of Ad26.COV2.S vaccine versus placebo. CDR3 nucleotide sequence: TGTGCCATCAGCCGGGAGAGTAACTATGGCTACACCTTC. Translating it yields CAISRESNYGYTF.